Below are 29 T cell receptor beta chains sequenced from a single sample in a study of cytomegalovirus exposure and HLA in healthy donors. The PCR had 60 Vbeta and 13 Jbeta primers. Assay: immunoSEQ multiplex PCR; the TCRdb copy retains only in-frame clones and omits some. The table lists approximately 110,000 clones, 78% of them singletons, with about 5.3% in the top ten. Source material: PBMCs. The receptors here all came from a male donor in good health and CMV-seronegative.

The V gene is TRBV6-6, the J gene TRBJ2-5; a possible D gene is TRBD1 (5 bases). Germline assignment: CDR1 MNHNY and CDR2 SVGAGI (reference sequence). The CDR3 extends over 12 amino acids. V was clipped by 9 bases and J by 1 base, with 9 bases between them. In DNA form, the CDR3 reads TGTGCCAGTGGACACTCCCAAGAGACCCAGTACTTC. This translates into CASGHSQETQYF.

The CDR3 reads CASSLSGARVDNSPLHF. In DNA form, the CDR3 reads TGTGCCAGCAGTTTGAGCGGGGCCCGGGTTGATAATTCACCCCTCCACTTT. The rearrangement links TRBV27 to TRBJ1-6, with D tentatively TRBD1 (5 bases). V lost 3 bases, J lost 5 bases, and 17 bases lay in between. Looked up from germline, CDR1 is MNHEY and CDR2 is SMNVEV (reference sequence). The CDR3 is made up of 17 amino acids.

The CDR3 sequence: CASRPHTADYGYTF. CDR3 DNA sequence: TGTGCCAGCAGACCCCACACCGCCGACTATGGCTACACCTTC. The chain uses TRBV6-1 and TRBJ1-2, with D unresolved. The V gene lost 6 bases and the J gene lost 3 bases, with 14 bases spanning the gap. CDR1 is MNHNS and CDR2 is SASEGT in the germline V gene. This CDR3 region has 14 residues.

V usage is TRBV27 and J usage is TRBJ2-7, with a possible D match to TRBD2 (6 bases). Germline CDR1 MNHEY, CDR2 SMNVEV (reference sequence). The V end was cut by 5 bases, the J end by 6 bases, with 14 bases between. The CDR3 runs 13 residues. The CDR3 protein is CASSPGLNPEQYF. The CDR3 nucleotides are TGTGCCAGCAGTCCAGGACTAAACCCCGAGCAGTACTTC.

The chain combines TRBV27 with TRBJ1-1, with TRBD1 matching over 10 bases. CDR1 is MNHEY, CDR2 SMNVEV, per germline (reference sequence). This CDR3 is built from 14 residues. Germline trimming cut 5 bases from V and 6 bases from J; bases unmatched to any gene: 6. In DNA form, the CDR3 reads TGTGCCAGCAGTGCGACAGGGGGCTACCCTGAAGCTTTCTTT. This translates into CASSATGGYPEAFF.

The rearrangement uses TRBV5-4 and TRBJ2-3; D might be TRBD2 (6 bases). The CDR3 runs 13 residues. Germline assignment: CDR1 SGHNT and CDR2 YYREEE (reference sequence). Trimming stripped 4 bases from V and 3 bases from J, with 9 bases between. CDR3 sequence: CASSLRETDTQYF. DNA of the CDR3: TGTGCCAGCAGCCTCCGGGAGACAGATACGCAGTATTTT.

This rearrangement joins TRBV10-3 to TRBJ2-1; a weak D match, TRBD2 (5 bases). Between the trimmed V and J ends, which lost 4 bases and 0 bases, there was a span of 10 bases. Germline values: CDR1 ENHRY, CDR2 SYGVKD. The CDR3 has 15 residues. In nucleotides, the CDR3 is TGTGCCATCAGTGGAGGGCGTAGCTCCTACAATGAGCAGTTCTTC. Its protein product is CAISGGRSSYNEQFF.

CDR3 protein: CASSETGGYYEQYF. CDR3 coding DNA: TGTGCCAGCAGTGAGACAGGGGGTTACTACGAGCAGTACTTC. The genes are TRBV6-6 and TRBJ2-7; 9 bases agree with TRBD1. The CDR3 spans 14 residues. Germline values: CDR1 MNHNY, CDR2 SVGAGI (reference sequence). V lost 5 bases to trimming and J lost 3 bases; unmatched junction nucleotides: 5.

The rearrangement links TRBV5-8 to TRBJ1-4, with 8 bases lining up with TRBD1. In germline, CDR1 is SGHTS, CDR2 YDEGEE. V was pared by 0 bases and J by 7 bases, with 2 bases of the junction left unmatched. This CDR3 region has 14 residues. DNA for the CDR3: TGTGCCAGCAGCTTGGGACAGGGGCGTGAAAAACTGTTTTTT. Translation: CASSLGQGREKLFF.

This chain links TRBV15 with TRBJ1-5; D uncertain. The CDR3 is made up of 13 amino acids. V lost 5 bases, J lost 0 bases, and 5 bases lay in between. Germline V gene lookup returns CDR1 LNHNV and CDR2 YYDKDF (reference sequence). CDR3 coding DNA: TGTGCCACCAGCCCTTCTAGCAATCAGCCCCAGCATTTT. This codes for CATSPSSNQPQHF.

The V call is TRBV6-1, the J call TRBJ2-2, with D uncertain. The germline V and J ends were trimmed by 2 bases and 0 bases, with 16 bases remaining between them. The CDR3 sequence is 18 residues long. Germline CDR1 is MNHNS and CDR2 is SASEGT. The CDR3, as DNA: TGTGCCAGCAGTGAACGTCTCCTGGTAACAGCGAACACCGGGGAGCTGTTTTTT. Its protein is CASSERLLVTANTGELFF.

This clone was seen more than once but under ten times. The chain couples TRBV25-1 to TRBJ2-1; perhaps TRBD2 as D (5 bases). The CDR3 runs to 15 residues. V lost 2 bases and J lost 4, with 12 bases in between. Looked up from germline, CDR1 is MGHDK and CDR2 is SYGVNS. CDR3 residues: CASSETGGPYNEQFF. CDR3 bases: TGTGCCAGCAGTGAAACGGGCGGGCCTTACAATGAGCAGTTCTTC. The whole variable domain, filled in from reference TRBV25-1 and TRBJ2-1, reads EADIYQTPRYLVIGTGKKITLECSQTMGHDKMYWYQQDPGMELHLIHYSYGVNSTEKGDLSSESTVSRIRTEHFPLTLESARPSHTSQYLCASSETGGPYNEQFFGPGTRLTVL.

As to this clone: A junction end diverges from the germline sequence, so it may reflect a read error. The chain links TRBV18 to TRBJ1-2, with no clear D. The length of the CDR3 is 13 residues. Germline values: CDR1 KGHSH, CDR2 LQKENI. The chain's CDR3 is CAGSPSDIYGYTF. DNA of the CDR3: TGTGCCGGCTCACCATCAGACATCTATGGCTACACCTTC.

This clone was counted a few times. The V gene is TRBV6-1, the J gene TRBJ1-2; 10 bases fit TRBD1. This CDR3 region has 15 residues. V shed 3 bases, J shed 5 bases, and the junction held 6 bases outside the gene matches. Looked up from germline, CDR1 is MNHNS and CDR2 is SASEGT. CDR3 amino acids: CASSERGTGAYGYTF. Written as DNA, the CDR3 is TGTGCCAGCAGTGAGCGAGGGACAGGGGCTTATGGCTACACCTTC.

In its sample, this clone was seen a few times. The chain has TRBV5-1 and TRBJ1-3; 7 bases agree with TRBD1. V trimming: 0 bases; J trimming: 4 bases; junction bases outside the gene matches: 4. Germline V gives CDR1 SGHRS, CDR2 YFSETQ. The CDR3 runs to 15 residues. CDR3 sequence: CASSLDRGRGNTIYF. The CDR3 DNA follows: TGCGCCAGCAGCTTGGACAGGGGTCGCGGAAACACCATATATTTT.

As concerns this clone: A read error may account for a junction end that differs from germline. The genes are TRBV7-9 and TRBJ2-7, with D tentatively TRBD1 (6 bases). Germline CDR1 SEHNR, CDR2 FQNEAQ (reference sequence). This CDR3 spans 16 amino acids. The CDR3 sequence: CSSSLALAGESIEQYF. CDR3 coding DNA: TGTTCCAGCAGCTTAGCTTTGGCAGGGGAGTCAATCGAGCAGTACTTC.

The rearrangement links TRBV12-5 to TRBJ2-5; D is uncertain. The CDR3 consists of 16 residues. Germline V lookup: CDR1 LGHNT, CDR2 FRNRAP. Between the trimmed V and J ends, which lost 1 base and 2 bases, there was a span of 14 bases. In DNA, the CDR3 is TGTGCTAGTGGTTTGGCCCGAGGCCAATCTCAAGAGACCCAGTACTTC. Translated: CASGLARGQSQETQYF. The full variable domain, completed using reference TRBV12-5 and TRBJ2-5, is DARVTQTPRHKVTEMGQEVTMRCQPILGHNTVFWYRQTMMQGLELLAYFRNRAPLDDSGMPKDRFSAEMPDATLATLKIQPSEPRDSAVYFCASGLARGQSQETQYFGPGTRLLVL.

The chain employs TRBV7-3 and TRBJ2-2; 10 nucleotides align to TRBD2. Unmatched junction bases numbered 16, after V lost 8 bases and J lost 1 base. From germline, CDR1 is SGHTA and CDR2 FQGTGA. The CDR3 has 19 amino acids. The CDR3 nucleotides are TGTGCCAGCGGCCGGTTTGGGCTAGCGGGAGTTGGGAACACCGGGGAGCTGTTTTTT. It specifies CASGRFGLAGVGNTGELFF.

This clone was seen more than once but under ten times. The V and J genes are TRBV18 and TRBJ2-7, with TRBD2 identical over 8 bases. Germline values: CDR1 KGHSH, CDR2 LQKENI. The CDR3 is 14 residues long. The J segment lost 4 bases and the V segment lost 8 bases, leaving 10 bases of the junction unmatched. The CDR3 region is CASRSGSGGYEQYF. The CDR3 bases are TGTGCCAGCAGAAGCGGGAGTGGTGGTTACGAGCAGTACTTC.

In this sample, this clone is medium-sized. The chain employs TRBV4-3 and TRBJ2-7; no clear D gene. CDR1 LGHNA and CDR2 YSLEER come from the germline V gene. V lost 2 bases and J lost 2, with 13 bases in between. The CDR3 has 15 amino acids. CDR3 DNA: TGCGCCAGCAGCCAAATTGGTGGGCCCACCTACGAGCAGTACTTC. Translating gives CASSQIGGPTYEQYF.

The sample holds a few counts of this clone. V usage is TRBV4-2 and J usage is TRBJ2-1; TRBD1 matches 10 bases. V dropped 0 bases and J dropped 7; count of bases not matched to a gene: 9. This CDR3 is built from 17 residues. Per germline, CDR1 LGHNA and CDR2 YNFKEQ. In nucleotides, the CDR3 is TGTGCCAGCAGCCAAGAATTGGGGACAGGGGCTGGGAATGAGCAGTTCTTC. Translated: CASSQELGTGAGNEQFF.

The chain employs TRBV7-6 and TRBJ2-7; 10 nucleotides match TRBD2. Germline assignment: CDR1 SGHVS and CDR2 FNYEAQ. The V and J ends lost 3 bases and 7 bases, in that order; junction bases with no gene match: 15. CDR3 length: 17 residues. Here the CDR3 DNA reads TGTGCCAGCAGCTTCGGACATGCGCTAGCGGGAGAATCGGAGCAGTACTTC. Protein product: CASSFGHALAGESEQYF.

The V and J genes are TRBV19 and TRBJ1-1; 7 positions agree with TRBD1. Looked up from germline, CDR1 is LNHDA and CDR2 is SQIVND (reference sequence). This CDR3 has 15 amino acids. With 4 bases clipped from V and 0 bases from J, the junction kept 5 bases outside the gene matches. The CDR3 sequence is CASSSDRVMNTEAFF. The CDR3 coding sequence is TGTGCCAGTAGTAGTGACAGGGTCATGAACACTGAAGCTTTCTTT.

The V call is TRBV25-1, the J call TRBJ2-7; TRBD1 matches 8 bases. After removal of 5 bases from V and 4 bases from J, the junction contained 10 bases not matched to a gene. Per the germline V gene, CDR1 is MGHDK and CDR2 is SYGVNS. This CDR3 spans 15 amino acids. The CDR3 loop reads CASSKNRQGQYEQYF. Here the CDR3 DNA reads TGTGCCAGCAGTAAGAACCGACAGGGGCAATACGAGCAGTACTTC.

This sequence joins TRBV19 and TRBJ1-1; 7 bases are shared with TRBD1. The J segment lost 3 bases and the V segment lost 9 bases, leaving 22 bases of the junction unmatched. CDR1 is LNHDA and CDR2 is SQIVND in the germline V gene (reference sequence). There are 18 residues in the CDR3. CDR3 in amino acids: CASSRILRGPFSDTEAFF. The DNA for the CDR3 is TGTGCCAGCAGCCGGATCTTGAGGGGGCCTTTTTCTGACACTGAAGCTTTCTTT.

The rearrangement joins TRBV7-6 to TRBJ1-2; the D is unclear. The V gene lost 5 bases and the J gene lost 2 bases, with 9 bases spanning the gap. This CDR3 is built from 13 residues. Germline V gene lookup returns CDR1 SGHVS and CDR2 FNYEAQ. The CDR3 is CASSNGINYGYTF. The CDR3 DNA sequence: TGTGCCAGCAGCAACGGGATCAACTATGGCTACACCTTC. The variable domain in full, completed from reference TRBV7-6 and TRBJ1-2, reads GAGVSQSPRYKVTKRGQDVALRCDPISGHVSLYWYRQALGQGPEFLTYFNYEAQQDKSGLPNDRFSAERPEGSISTLTIQRTEQRDSAMYRCASSNGINYGYTFGSGTRLTVV.

This CDR3 is CASSVLGQRLTDTQYF. DNA for the CDR3: TGTGCCAGCAGCGTACTGGGACAGCGACTAACAGATACGCAGTATTTT. The chain recombines TRBV7-9 with TRBJ2-3; 7 positions match TRBD1. V shed 5 bases, J shed 3 bases, and the junction held 11 bases outside the gene matches. CDR3 length: 16 residues. Germline V gene data show CDR1 as SEHNR and CDR2 as FQNEAQ (reference sequence).

The rearrangement uses TRBV9 and TRBJ2-2, with 13 bases lining up with TRBD2. The CDR3 contains 15 residues. V gave up 4 bases and J gave up 6 bases; unmatched junction bases: 3. Germline CDR1 and CDR2: SGDLS and YYNGEE. Written as DNA, the CDR3 is TGTGCCAGCAGCCCGGGACTAGCGGGATCCGGGGAGCTGTTTTTT. This gives the protein CASSPGLAGSGELFF.

The CDR3 loop is CASNPGASGSTDTQYF. CDR3 bases: TGTGCCAGCAATCCGGGGGCTAGCGGTAGCACAGATACGCAGTATTTT. The chain has TRBV7-8 and TRBJ2-3; TRBD2 is a possible D gene (7 bases). CDR3 length equals 16 residues. Germline CDR1 is SGHVS and CDR2 is FQNEAQ. Trimming cost V 7 bases and J 0 bases, with 17 bases left between them.